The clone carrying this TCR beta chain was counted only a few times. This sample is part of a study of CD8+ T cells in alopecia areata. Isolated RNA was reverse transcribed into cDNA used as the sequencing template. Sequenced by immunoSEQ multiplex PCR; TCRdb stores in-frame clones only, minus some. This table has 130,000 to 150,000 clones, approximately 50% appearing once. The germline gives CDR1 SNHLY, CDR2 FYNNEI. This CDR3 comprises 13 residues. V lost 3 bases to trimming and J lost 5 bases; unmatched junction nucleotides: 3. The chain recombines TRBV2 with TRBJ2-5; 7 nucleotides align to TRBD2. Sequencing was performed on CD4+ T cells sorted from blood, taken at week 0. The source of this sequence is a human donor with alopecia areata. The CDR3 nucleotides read TGTGCCAGCAGTGACCCGCGGGGGGAGACCCAGTACTTC. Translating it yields CASSDPRGETQYF.